Listed here is a single T cell receptor beta chain. These data are taken from a study of shared clonotypes between healthy human individuals. Source study methods: Junction-only immunoSEQ data arrived without quality scores, meaning filtering differed. Assay: immunoSEQ multiplex PCR; the TCRdb copy retains only in-frame clones and omits some. The DNA was the basis for D and trimming; V, J and clone size are from that table. The sample yields around 990,000 clones, approximately 75% seen once. With V trimmed by 0 bases and J by 3 bases, 1 base remained unmatched. Germline V gives CDR1 MDHEN, CDR2 SYDVKM. There are 15 residues in the CDR3.

Sequenced material: memory CD4+ T cells from PBMCs. Documented subset: CD45RA-negative fraction. The V and J genes are TRBV28 and TRBJ2-7; 11 bases fit TRBD2. The sequence was collected from a young man in good health. Some clones in this sample may be carry-over from other donors' samples. In nucleotides, the CDR3 is TGTGCCAGCAGTTTATGGGGACTAGCGGTCTACGAGCAGTACTTC. Translating it yields CASSLWGLAVYEQYF.